This T cell receptor beta chain was sequenced for a study of STAT5B mutations in CD4+ large granular lymphocyte leukemia. Study findings and constraints: Compared with healthy controls (2/35), patient top clones favored TRBV06 (8/27). Approximately 25% of private leukemic clonotypes occurred rarely in other patients' non-leukemic repertoires.

This clone has just a few counts. Its antigen is unidentified. V lost 6 bases and J lost 2, with 4 bases in between. Germline assignment: CDR1 MNHEY and CDR2 SVGAGI. The CDR3 is 11 amino acids. Sequencing was at survey level. Per the original methods: Lowest detectable productive clonotype frequency was 2.59 x 10-5. Some clones are missing from TCRdb's copy, which holds only in-frame ones; the method was immunoSEQ multiplex PCR. D and trimming come from the DNA, and the V and J calls and clone size come from that table. The data show 31,000 or so clones, under 80% seen once. The specimen sequenced was CD4+ T cells from blood buffy coats. The chain is built from TRBV6-5 and TRBJ1-1; no definite D call. The TCR originated in a human donor in good health. This CDR3 reads CASSHNTEAFF. DNA of the CDR3: TGTGCCAGCAGCCACAACACTGAAGCTTTCTTT.